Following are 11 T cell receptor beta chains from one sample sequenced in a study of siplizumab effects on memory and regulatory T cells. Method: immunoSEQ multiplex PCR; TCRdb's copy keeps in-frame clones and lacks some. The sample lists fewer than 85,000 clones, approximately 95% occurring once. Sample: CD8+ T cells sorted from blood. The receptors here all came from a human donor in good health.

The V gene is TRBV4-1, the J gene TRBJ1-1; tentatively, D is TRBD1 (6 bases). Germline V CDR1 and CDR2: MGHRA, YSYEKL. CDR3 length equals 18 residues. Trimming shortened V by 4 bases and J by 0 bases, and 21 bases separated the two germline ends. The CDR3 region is CASSLAGGTMGLNTEAFF. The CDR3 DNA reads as TGCGCCAGCAGCCTGGCGGGGGGGACAATGGGTTTGAACACTGAAGCTTTCTTT.

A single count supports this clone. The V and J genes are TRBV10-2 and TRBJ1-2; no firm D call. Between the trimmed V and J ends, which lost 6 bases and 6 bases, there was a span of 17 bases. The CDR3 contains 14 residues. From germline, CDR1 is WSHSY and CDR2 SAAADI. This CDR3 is CASRDVGSGDGYTF. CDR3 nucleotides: TGCGCCAGCAGAGACGTAGGATCTGGCGATGGCTACACCTTC.

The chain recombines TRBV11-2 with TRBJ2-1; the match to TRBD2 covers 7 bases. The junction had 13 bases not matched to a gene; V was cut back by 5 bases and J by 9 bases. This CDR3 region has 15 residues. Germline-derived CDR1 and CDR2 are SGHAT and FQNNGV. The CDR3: CASSPGVRLAGEQFF. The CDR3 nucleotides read TGTGCCAGCAGCCCCGGGGTGAGACTAGCTGGTGAGCAGTTCTTC.

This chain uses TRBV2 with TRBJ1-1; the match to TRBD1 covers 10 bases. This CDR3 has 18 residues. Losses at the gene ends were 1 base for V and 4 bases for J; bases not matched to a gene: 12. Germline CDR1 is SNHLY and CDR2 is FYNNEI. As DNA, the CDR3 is TGTGCCAGCAGTGAAGGATACATGGGACAGGGGTTAGGCACTGAAGCTTTCTTT. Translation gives CASSEGYMGQGLGTEAFF.

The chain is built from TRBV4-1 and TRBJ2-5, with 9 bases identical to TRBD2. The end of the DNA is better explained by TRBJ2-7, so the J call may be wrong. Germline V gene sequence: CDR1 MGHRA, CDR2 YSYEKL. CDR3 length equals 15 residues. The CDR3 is CASSQDGSGSGEQYF. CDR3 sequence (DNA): TGCGCCAGCAGCCAAGATGGTAGCGGGAGTGGCGAGCAGTACTTC.

The CDR3 nucleotides are TGTGCCAGCAGTGATTATAGCGGGAGGGCCAGGGACACCGGGGAGCTGTTTTTT. Protein sequence: CASSDYSGRARDTGELFF. The chain couples TRBV25-1 to TRBJ2-2, with 11 bases lining up with TRBD2. The ends lost 3 bases at V and 3 bases at J; junction bases unmatched: 9. From germline, CDR1 is MGHDK and CDR2 SYGVNS. The CDR3 is made up of 18 amino acids.

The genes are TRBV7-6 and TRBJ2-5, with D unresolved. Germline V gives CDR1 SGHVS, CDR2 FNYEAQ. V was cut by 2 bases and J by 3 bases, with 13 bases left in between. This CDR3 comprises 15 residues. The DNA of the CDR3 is TGTGCCAGCAGCTTACTAGGTAGGGAAGAAGAGACCCAGTACTTC. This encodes CASSLLGREEETQYF. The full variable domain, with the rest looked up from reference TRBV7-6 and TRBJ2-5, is GAGVSQSPRYKVTKRGQDVALRCDPISGHVSLYWYRQALGQGPEFLTYFNYEAQQDKSGLPNDRFSAERPEGSISTLTIQRTEQRDSAMYRCASSLLGREEETQYFGPGTRLLVL.

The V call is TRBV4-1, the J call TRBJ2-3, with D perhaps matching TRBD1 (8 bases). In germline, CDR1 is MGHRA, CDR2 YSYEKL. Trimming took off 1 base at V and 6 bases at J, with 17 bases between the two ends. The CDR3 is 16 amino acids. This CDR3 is CASSQVDREGWDTQYF. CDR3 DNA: TGCGCCAGCAGCCAAGTGGACAGGGAGGGTTGGGATACGCAGTATTTT.

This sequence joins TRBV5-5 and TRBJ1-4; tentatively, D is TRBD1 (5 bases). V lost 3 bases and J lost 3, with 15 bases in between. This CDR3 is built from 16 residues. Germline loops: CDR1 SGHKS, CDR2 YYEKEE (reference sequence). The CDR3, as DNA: TGTGCCAGCAGCTCCCGGTTGGGGGAGGCTAATGAAAAACTGTTTTTT. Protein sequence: CASSSRLGEANEKLFF.

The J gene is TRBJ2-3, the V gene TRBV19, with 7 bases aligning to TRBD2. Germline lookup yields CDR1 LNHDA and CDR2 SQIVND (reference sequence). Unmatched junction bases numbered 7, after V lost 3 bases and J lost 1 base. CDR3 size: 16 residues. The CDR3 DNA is TGTGCCAGTAGTATTTTAGGCGGGAGAGGCACAGATACGCAGTATTTT. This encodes CASSILGGRGTDTQYF.

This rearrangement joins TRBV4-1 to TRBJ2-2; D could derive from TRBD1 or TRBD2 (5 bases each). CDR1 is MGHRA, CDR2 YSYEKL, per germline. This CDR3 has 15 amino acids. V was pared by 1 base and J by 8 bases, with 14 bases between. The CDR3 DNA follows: TGCGCCAGCAGCCAAGCTCCGACAGAGGGGGGGGAGCTGTTTTTT. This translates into CASSQAPTEGGELFF.